This T cell receptor beta chain originates from a study of cytomegalovirus exposure and HLA in healthy donors. Study-level results: The study designated fewer than 200 TCR beta chains cytomegalovirus-associated. Reportedly, TCR beta sequences accurately predicted HLA-A and HLA-B alleles in most subjects. Sequencing artifact likely explains a cluster of highly shared sequence variants. Certain indistinguishable V segments, among them TRBV6-2 and TRBV6-3, were excluded.

PCR involved 60 Vbeta and 13 Jbeta primers. Data came from immunoSEQ multiplex PCR; TCRdb stores just in-frame clones and leaves some out. The sample has some 120,000 clones, 81% seen once. About this clone itself: What it recognizes is unknown.

The V end lost 6 bases, the J end lost 7 bases, and 12 bases lay between the germline ends. Germline CDR1 SNHLY, CDR2 FYNNEI. The CDR3 has 12 amino acids. The chain uses TRBV2 and TRBJ1-2, with D unresolved. Sequenced: PBMCs. The source of this sequence is a man younger than 35 in good health and CMV-seronegative. CDR3 DNA sequence: TGTGCCAGCAGGGGAGGAGGAAGTGGCTACACCTTC. Translating gives CASRGGGSGYTF.